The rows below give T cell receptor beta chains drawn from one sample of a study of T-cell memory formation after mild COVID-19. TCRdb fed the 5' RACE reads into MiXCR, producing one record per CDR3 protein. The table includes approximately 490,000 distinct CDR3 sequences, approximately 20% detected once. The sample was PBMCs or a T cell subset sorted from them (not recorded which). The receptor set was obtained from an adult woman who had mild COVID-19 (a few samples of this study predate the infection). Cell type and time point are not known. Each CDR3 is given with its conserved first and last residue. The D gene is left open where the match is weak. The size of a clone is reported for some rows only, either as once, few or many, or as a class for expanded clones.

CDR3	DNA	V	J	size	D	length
CATSDGTEAFF	TGTGCCACCAGTGACGGGACTGAAGCTTTCTTT	TRBV24-1	TRBJ1-1	few	.	11
CASKREGTDTQYF	TGTGCCAGCAAGCGGGAGGGCACAGATACGCAGTATTTT	TRBV7-9	TRBJ2-3	few	TRBD2	13
CSVVLGRSGQGQETQYF	TGCAGCGTTGTGCTCGGGCGGTCGGGACAGGGCCAAGAGACCCAGTACTTC	TRBV29-1	TRBJ2-5	.	TRBD1	17
CASSPTENQPQHF	TGTGCCAGCAGTCCCACAGAAAATCAGCCCCAGCATTTT	TRBV6-6	TRBJ1-5	few	.	13
CASSMGQGATDTQYF	TGTGCCAGTAGTATGGGACAGGGGGCCACAGATACGCAGTATTTT	TRBV19	TRBJ2-3	few	TRBD1	15
CASSQDDGRGVVVGYGYTF	TGCGCCAGCAGCCAAGATGACGGCAGGGGCGTGGTGGTCGGCTATGGCTACACCTTC	TRBV4-3	TRBJ1-2	.	.	19
CASSVDRASYNEQFF	TGTGCCAGTAGTGTGGACAGAGCATCCTACAATGAGCAGTTCTTC	TRBV19	TRBJ2-1	few	.	15
CASSLGLSEQYF	TGTGCCAGCAGCTTGGGTTTAAGCGAGCAGTACTTC	TRBV5-6	TRBJ2-7	few	.	12
CAWSDRGLSNQPQHF	TGTGCCTGGAGCGACAGGGGCCTTAGCAATCAGCCCCAGCATTTT	TRBV30	TRBJ1-5	.	TRBD1	15
CASRGLAGGLRANVLTF	TGTGCCAGCAGAGGACTAGCGGGAGGGTTAAGGGCCAACGTCCTGACTTTC	TRBV2	TRBJ2-6	.	TRBD2	17
CASSSSTSGPTDTQYF	TGTGCCAGCAGTTCCTCGACTAGCGGCCCCACAGATACGCAGTATTTT	TRBV12-3/TRBV12-4	TRBJ2-3	few	TRBD2	16
CASSQDETHNSPLHF	TGTGCCAGCAGCCAAGACGAGACCCATAATTCACCCCTCCACTTT	TRBV4-2	TRBJ1-6	.	.	15
CASSQSGGGWNTEAFF	TGCGCCAGCAGTCAATCAGGAGGGGGCTGGAACACTGAAGCTTTCTTT	TRBV23-1	TRBJ1-1	.	TRBD1	16
CATSRGQGFKDEQYF	TGTGCCACCAGCAGAGGACAGGGGTTTAAAGACGAGCAGTACTTC	TRBV15	TRBJ2-7	few	TRBD1	15
CASSLGPGTAAYEQYF	TGCGCCAGCAGCCTAGGCCCCGGGACAGCCGCCTACGAGCAGTACTTC	TRBV4-3	TRBJ2-7	few	TRBD1	16
CASTQREINEQFF	TGTGCCAGCACCCAGCGGGAGATAAATGAGCAGTTCTTC	TRBV12-3/TRBV12-4	TRBJ2-1	few	TRBD2	13
CASSLSQPGTGELFF	TGCGCCAGCAGCTTGTCCCAACCGGGCACCGGGGAGCTGTTTTTT	TRBV5-1	TRBJ2-2	few	.	15
CASSLRQHSGNTIYF	TGTGCCAGCAGCTTGCGGCAGCACTCTGGAAACACCATATATTTT	TRBV7-9	TRBJ1-3	few	.	15
CASRNRGASIGEQFF	TGTGCCAGCAGAAACAGGGGGGCGTCTATTGGGGAGCAGTTCTTC	TRBV7-8	TRBJ2-1	few	TRBD1	15
CASSLLGLGIGTGELFF	TGTGCCAGCAGCTTATTGGGACTAGGAATCGGTACCGGGGAGCTGTTTTTT	TRBV7-8	TRBJ2-2	.	TRBD2	17
CASSQDHPRGYGYTF	TGTGCCAGCAGCCAAGATCACCCGAGGGGCTATGGCTACACCTTC	TRBV14	TRBJ1-2	few	.	15
CASSSLDGGGNTIYF	TGTGCCAGCAGCTCACTGGACGGCGGCGGAAACACCATATATTTT	TRBV7-9	TRBJ1-3	.	.	15
CASSSSGEQFF	TGTGCCAGCAGTTCAAGTGGGGAGCAGTTCTTC	TRBV7-3	TRBJ2-1	many	.	11
CASSFPGDGRTGELFF	TGTGCCAGCAGCTTCCCAGGGGACGGTCGCACCGGGGAGCTGTTTTTT	TRBV7-3	TRBJ2-2	.	.	16
CASSGQGLGTEAFF	TGTGCCAGCAGTGGTCAGGGTTTGGGCACTGAAGCTTTCTTT	TRBV2	TRBJ1-1	few	.	14
CASSLDGGGHTEAFF	TGCGCCAGCAGCTTGGATGGAGGGGGCCACACTGAAGCTTTCTTT	TRBV5-1	TRBJ1-1	.	TRBD1	15
CSAHLTSGVKAGANVLTF	TGCAGCGCCCACCTCACTAGCGGGGTTAAAGCTGGGGCCAACGTCCTGACTTTC	TRBV29-1	TRBJ2-6	.	TRBD2	18
CASSLSGQLYEQYF	TGTGCCAGCAGTTTATCGGGCCAGCTATACGAGCAGTACTTC	TRBV27	TRBJ2-7	few	.	14
CASRGSPSYEQYF	TGTGCCAGCAGAGGGTCCCCCTCCTACGAGCAGTACTTC	TRBV2	TRBJ2-7	.	.	13
CATSRDSDYTEAFF	TGTGCCACCAGCAGAGATTCAGATTACACTGAAGCTTTCTTT	TRBV15	TRBJ1-1	.	.	14
CASSPENYGYTF	TGTGCCAGCTCACCTGAGAACTATGGCTACACCTTC	TRBV18	TRBJ1-2	.	.	12
CASKLTGTGAYEQYF	TGTGCCAGCAAGTTAACCGGGACAGGTGCCTACGAGCAGTACTTC	TRBV7-2	TRBJ2-7	many	TRBD1	15
CSVERDRGQYF	TGCAGCGTTGAAAGGGACAGGGGTCAGTACTTC	TRBV29-1	TRBJ2-7	.	TRBD1	11
CASSYSRRAYEQYF	TGTGCCAGCAGTTACTCGCGGAGGGCCTACGAGCAGTACTTC	TRBV6-2/TRBV6-3	TRBJ2-7	.	.	14
CASSAPRDRSSYEQYF	TGTGCCAGCAGTGCCCCCCGGGACAGGAGCTCCTACGAGCAGTACTTC	TRBV2	TRBJ2-7	few	TRBD1	16
CASSLGVGSSYNEQFF	TGTGCCAGCAGCTTAGGGGTCGGGAGCTCCTACAATGAGCAGTTCTTC	TRBV7-3	TRBJ2-1	.	.	16
CASSLDIPTGYTF	TGTGCCAGCAGCTTAGACATACCGACGGGCTACACCTTC	TRBV5-6	TRBJ1-2	.	.	13
CSVQGPSSYEQYF	TGCAGCGTACAGGGACCCAGCTCCTACGAGCAGTACTTC	TRBV29-1	TRBJ2-7	.	.	13
CSPWGTSGTEGEQFF	TGCAGCCCATGGGGTACGAGCGGGACGGAGGGTGAGCAGTTCTTC	TRBV29-1	TRBJ2-1	few	TRBD2	15
CASSLGGGAVYSVVRGTQYF	TGTGCCAGCAGCTTAGGCGGGGGGGCCGTGTATAGCGTGGTAAGGGGTACGCAGTATTTT	TRBV7-2	TRBJ2-3	.	TRBD2	20
CASSQRAEQYF	TGTGCCAGCAGCCAAAGGGCCGAGCAGTACTTC	TRBV3-1	TRBJ2-7	few	.	11
CASSQAEGAKNIQYF	TGTGCCAGCAGCCAAGCGGAGGGGGCCAAAAACATTCAGTACTTC	TRBV3-1	TRBJ2-4	.	.	15
CATTGALAGELFF	TGTGCCACCACAGGGGCCTTGGCCGGGGAGCTGTTTTTT	TRBV10-3	TRBJ2-2	few	TRBD1	13
CASSPRVGASGNTIYF	TGCGCCAGCAGCCCCCGGGTTGGAGCTTCTGGAAACACCATATATTTT	TRBV4-3	TRBJ1-3	few	.	16
CSARATRVTNTGELFF	TGCAGTGCTAGGGCGACCCGCGTCACGAACACCGGGGAGCTGTTTTTT	TRBV20-1	TRBJ2-2	few	.	16
CASSLASHTQETQYF	TGTGCCAGCAGCTTAGCCTCCCATACCCAAGAGACCCAGTACTTC	TRBV11-3	TRBJ2-5	few	.	15
CSARPGLHDEQYF	TGCAGTGCTAGGCCCGGGTTGCACGACGAGCAGTACTTC	TRBV20-1	TRBJ2-7	few	.	13
CSADTRTSYEQYF	TGCAGTGCTGATACACGAACATCCTACGAGCAGTACTTC	TRBV20-1	TRBJ2-7	few	.	13
CSVEVGGNTEAFF	TGCAGCGTTGAAGTTGGGGGGAACACTGAAGCTTTCTTT	TRBV29-1	TRBJ1-1	.	.	13
CASSFPGGFEQYF	TGTGCCAGCAGTTTTCCAGGGGGGTTCGAGCAGTACTTC	TRBV12-3/TRBV12-4	TRBJ2-7	.	.	13
CASSRTESISGYTF	TGTGCCAGCAGCCGAACGGAAAGTATCTCTGGCTACACCTTC	TRBV3-1	TRBJ1-2	few	.	14
CASSQPGETQYF	TGTGCCAGCAGCCAACCAGGGGAGACCCAGTACTTC	TRBV12-3/TRBV12-4	TRBJ2-5	.	.	12